What follows are 17 T cell receptor beta chains derived from one specimen sequenced in a study of identical twins. MiXCR was run by TCRdb on the 5' RACE reads, yielding one entry per CDR3 protein. The repertoire has about 790,000 distinct CDR3 sequences, 15% to 20% of them found once; the top ten carry roughly 14%. These data are also associated with another study on T cells expressing NK-cell markers.

The specimen sequenced was PBMCs. The receptor source for this set is a woman younger than 35 in good health.

This clonotype came up a few times. V usage is TRBV19 and J usage is TRBJ1-2, with TRBD1 matching over 8 bases. The CDR3 sequence is 14 residues long. The germline V gene encodes CDR1 LNHDA and CDR2 SQIVND (reference sequence). V lost 9 bases to trimming and J lost 7 bases; unmatched junction nucleotides: 13. The CDR3 bases are TGTGCCAGCACGTTGGACAGGGAGTATCCTGGCTACACCTTC. It codes for CASTLDREYPGYTF.

This clonotype was seen more than once but under ten times. The rearrangement links TRBV12-3 or TRBV12-4 to TRBJ2-3; D gene unclear. This CDR3 spans 15 amino acids. The V and J ends lost 3 bases and 5 bases respectively, with 15 bases between them. CDR3 protein: CASSFYPLLRDTQYF. CDR3 sequence (DNA): TGTGCCAGCAGTTTTTATCCCCTCCTGAGAGATACGCAGTATTTT.

This clonotype was picked up many times. The rearrangement uses TRBV12-3 or TRBV12-4 and TRBJ2-7; D is possibly TRBD2 (7 bases). V lost 5 bases and J lost 3, with 17 bases in between. The CDR3 spans 15 residues. Here the CDR3 DNA reads TGTGCCAGCAGTGACGCGGGGGCCGAGCTCTACGAGCAGTACTTC. Translating it yields CASSDAGAELYEQYF.

The J gene is TRBJ2-7, the V gene TRBV14, with D uncertain. Germline CDR1 reads SGHDN; CDR2 reads FVKESK. Trimming removed 1 base from V and 0 bases from J, with 13 bases in between. CDR3 length: 16 residues. The CDR3 reads CASSQGWLTHSYEQYF. The CDR3 region has the DNA TGTGCCAGCAGCCAAGGATGGTTGACACACTCCTACGAGCAGTACTTC.

The chain links TRBV7-2 to TRBJ2-2; D is unresolved. The CDR3 runs to 15 residues. The germline CDR1 and CDR2 sequences are SGHTA and FQGNSA. V was cut by 2 bases and J by 3 bases, with 10 bases left in between. CDR3 protein: CASSLTPADTGELFF. CDR3 in DNA: TGTGCCAGCAGCTTAACCCCGGCGGACACCGGGGAGCTGTTTTTT.

The table lists this clonotype with a few counts. The rearrangement joins TRBV6-2 or TRBV6-3 to TRBJ2-2; maybe TRBD2 (6 bases). Germline CDR1 is MNHEY and CDR2 is SVGEGT. The V and J ends lost 3 bases and 3 bases respectively, with 8 bases between them. The CDR3 extends over 14 amino acids. This chain's CDR3 is CASSYGTHTGELFF. In DNA form, the CDR3 reads TGTGCCAGCAGTTATGGGACTCACACCGGGGAGCTGTTTTTT.

This rearrangement joins TRBV30 to TRBJ2-7; a possible D gene is TRBD1 (6 bases). Germline lookup yields CDR1 GTSNPN and CDR2 SVGIG (reference sequence). CDR3 size: 13 residues. Trimming removed 2 bases at V and 3 bases at J, with 11 bases between. Here the CDR3 DNA reads TGTGCCTGGAGTAGGACAGCGGTCTACGAGCAGTACTTC. As protein: CAWSRTAVYEQYF.

The genes are TRBV20-1 and TRBJ1-1; 7 nucleotides line up with TRBD1. This CDR3 spans 17 amino acids. CDR1 DFQATT and CDR2 SNEGSKA come from the germline V gene (reference sequence). With 3 bases clipped from V and 0 bases from J, the junction kept 13 bases outside the gene matches. The CDR3 sequence is CSASLIPGQILNTEAFF. In DNA, the CDR3 is TGCAGTGCTAGTTTAATTCCGGGACAGATTTTGAACACTGAAGCTTTCTTT.

The genes are TRBV3-1 and TRBJ2-7, with D maybe TRBD2 (5 bases). The CDR3 is 15 amino acids. The germline gives CDR1 LGHDT, CDR2 YNNKEL (reference sequence). V lost 4 bases and J lost 3, with 16 bases in between. CDR3 in amino acids: CASSPTGVRVYEQYF. In nucleotides, the CDR3 is TGTGCCAGCAGCCCGACCGGGGTGCGGGTCTACGAGCAGTACTTC.

A few counts support this clonotype. CDR3 DNA: TGCGCCAGCAGCTTGTCTAGGTTGGGGGGAAATTCACCCCTCCACTTT. As protein: CASSLSRLGGNSPLHF. V and J are TRBV5-1 and TRBJ1-6; maybe TRBD1 (5 bases). CDR1 is SGHRS and CDR2 is YFSETQ in the germline V gene. This CDR3 spans 16 amino acids. Trimming cost V 1 base and J 7 bases, with 15 bases left between them.

J is TRBJ2-2 and V is TRBV3-1; 10 positions agree with TRBD2. J gave up 4 bases and V 1 base, and 6 bases lay outside the gene matches. Germline CDR1 LGHDT, CDR2 YNNKEL (reference sequence). There are 17 residues in the CDR3. The DNA of the CDR3 is TGTGCCAGCAGCCAAGGGGCCAGCGGGGGGGCCACCGGGGAGCTGTTTTTT. This codes for CASSQGASGGATGELFF.

This clonotype was seen ten or more times. The rearrangement uses TRBV15 and TRBJ2-2; D is possibly TRBD1 or TRBD2 (5 bases each). The length of the CDR3 is 14 residues. The germline V and J ends were trimmed by 8 bases and 3 bases, with 13 bases remaining between them. From germline, CDR1 is LNHNV and CDR2 YYDKDF (reference sequence). CDR3 sequence: CATGGITYTGELFF. The CDR3 DNA reads as TGTGCCACCGGGGGTATCACGTACACCGGGGAGCTGTTTTTT.

The chain combines TRBV6-2 or TRBV6-3 with TRBJ2-7, with 11 bases that match TRBD2. After removal of 7 bases from V and 4 bases from J, the junction contained 6 bases not matched to a gene. Germline-derived CDR1 and CDR2 are MNHEY and SVGEGT. This CDR3 has 14 residues. The CDR3 coding sequence is TGTGCCAGCATCAGACTAGCGGGAAGGTACGAGCAGTACTTC. This translates into CASIRLAGRYEQYF.

This clonotype was picked up many times. The chain is built from TRBV12-3 or TRBV12-4 and TRBJ1-5, with 7 nucleotides matching TRBD1. Trimming removed 6 bases from V and 4 bases from J; junction bases left unmatched: 6. The CDR3 covers 14 residues. The CDR3 DNA is TGTGCCAGCAGCCAGGGGGGTACGAATCAGCCCCAGCATTTT. Its protein product is CASSQGGTNQPQHF.

This clonotype was seen only a few times. The V gene is TRBV20-1, the J gene TRBJ2-5, with 11 bases that match TRBD2. This CDR3 region has 15 residues. V was clipped by 3 bases and J by 5 bases; unmatched bases: 8. Germline V gives CDR1 DFQATT, CDR2 SNEGSKA (reference sequence). CDR3 loop: CSASDPSGGRETQYF. CDR3 coding DNA: TGCAGTGCTAGCGACCCTAGCGGGGGGCGGGAGACCCAGTACTTC.

This clonotype has more than one count but fewer than ten. The J gene is TRBJ2-7, the V gene TRBV7-9, with TRBD2 matching 10 bases. Germline lookup yields CDR1 SEHNR and CDR2 FQNEAQ (reference sequence). The CDR3 length is 16 residues. V dropped 4 bases and J dropped 3; count of bases not matched to a gene: 9. CDR3 loop: CASSSLSSGGNYEQYF. The CDR3, as DNA: TGTGCCAGCAGCTCTCTTTCTAGCGGGGGAAACTACGAGCAGTACTTC.

This sequence joins TRBV9 and TRBJ1-5, with D hard to call. CDR1 and CDR2 from the germline V gene are SGDLS and YYNGEE. Trimming cost V 5 bases and J 6 bases, with 12 bases left between them. The CDR3 length is 13 residues. The CDR3 here is CASSGLGSQPQHF. The CDR3 DNA sequence: TGTGCCAGCAGTGGACTCGGGAGTCAGCCCCAGCATTTT.